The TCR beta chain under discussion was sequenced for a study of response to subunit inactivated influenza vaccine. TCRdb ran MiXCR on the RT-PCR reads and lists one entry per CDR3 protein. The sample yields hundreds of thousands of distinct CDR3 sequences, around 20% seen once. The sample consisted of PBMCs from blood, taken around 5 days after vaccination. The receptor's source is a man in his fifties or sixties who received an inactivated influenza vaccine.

The CDR3 DNA reads as TGTGCCATCAGTGGTCCGGAGGCGAACACCGGGGAGCTGTTTTTT. Protein: CAISGPEANTGELFF. The chain is built from TRBV10-3 and TRBJ2-2, with D perhaps TRBD2 (5 bases). Germline V CDR1 and CDR2: ENHRY, SYGVKD. The CDR3 has 15 amino acids. V was cut by 4 bases and J by 0 bases, with 9 bases left in between.